The 20 T cell receptor beta chains below were found in one sample sequenced in a study of blood T cell repertoires in COVID-19. Some clones are missing from TCRdb's copy, which holds only in-frame ones; the method was immunoSEQ multiplex PCR. The sample lists 65,000 or so clones; under 85% were seen once. Sequencing used peripheral blood. These receptors originate from a woman aged 45-60 years with active or convalescent COVID-19.

A remark on this clone: The germline gene is not matched at one end of the junction; a read error may be the cause. This chain uses TRBV7-7 with TRBJ1-4; D call uncertain. This CDR3 has 13 amino acids. The germline CDR1 and CDR2 sequences are SSHAT and FNYEAQ (reference sequence). CDR3 amino acids: CASSPSTNEKLFF. For the CDR3, the DNA is TGTGCTAGCAGCCCCTCGACTAATGAAAAACTGTTTTTT.

V and J are TRBV4-1 and TRBJ2-5; possibly TRBD1 for D (5 bases). Germline CDR1 is MGHRA and CDR2 is YSYEKL. The CDR3 length is 13 residues. V lost 2 bases and J 5 bases, leaving 9 bases between the germline ends. The CDR3 reads CASSQWGRETQYF. The DNA for the CDR3 is TGCGCCAGCAGCCAATGGGGCCGGGAGACCCAGTACTTC.

The chain uses TRBV12-3 or TRBV12-4 and TRBJ1-1, with a weak D call TRBD1 (6 bases). This CDR3 comprises 13 residues. The V end lost 5 bases, the J end lost 9 bases, and 16 bases lay between the germline ends. The CDR3 loop is CASSPSTGRQAFF. The CDR3 nucleotides read TGTGCCAGCAGTCCTTCGACAGGCAGACAAGCTTTCTTT.

The genes are TRBV7-8 and TRBJ1-3, with D perhaps matching TRBD1 (6 bases). Per the germline V gene, CDR1 is SGHVS and CDR2 is FQNEAQ. CDR3 length: 18 amino acids. Trimming shortened V by 1 base and J by 0 bases, and 16 bases separated the two germline ends. The CDR3 nucleotides read TGTGCCAGCAGCTTAGAGAGGGGGGGTAGGGGCTCTGGAAACACCATATATTTT. Its protein is CASSLERGGRGSGNTIYF.

This sequence joins TRBV28 and TRBJ2-7; 10 nucleotides match TRBD2. Germline V gives CDR1 MDHEN, CDR2 SYDVKM. The CDR3 consists of 14 residues. With V trimmed by 3 bases and J by 5 bases, 4 bases remained unmatched. In nucleotides, the CDR3 is TGTGCCAGCAGTTTTCTAGCGGGAGTCGACGAGCAGTACTTC. Amino acids: CASSFLAGVDEQYF.

The rearrangement uses TRBV2 and TRBJ1-5; 8 positions match TRBD1. CDR1 and CDR2 from the germline V gene are SNHLY and FYNNEI. The CDR3 extends over 16 amino acids. J was trimmed by 4 bases and V by 6 bases; bases with no gene match: 11. For the CDR3, the DNA is TGTGCCAGCAGCCTAAGCAGGGGGCCGGGGAATCAGCCCCAGCATTTT. It encodes CASSLSRGPGNQPQHF. The entire variable domain, with the rest obtained from reference TRBV2 and TRBJ1-5, is as follows: EPEVTQTPSHQVTQMGQEVILRCVPISNHLYFYWYRQILGQKVEFLVSFYNNEISEKSEIFDDQFSVERPDGSNFTLKIRSTKLEDSAMYFCASSLSRGPGNQPQHFGDGTRLSIL.

The CDR3 reads CASSQRGLAGTVTGELFF. CDR3 coding DNA: TGCGCCAGCAGCCAACGAGGACTAGCGGGGACGGTCACCGGGGAGCTGTTTTTT. The genes are TRBV4-1 and TRBJ2-2, with 12 positions matching TRBD2. The CDR3 totals 18 residues. V was clipped by 2 bases and J by 4 bases; unmatched bases: 8. The V gene's germline CDR1 is MGHRA and CDR2 YSYEKL.

This clone turned up a few times. The rearrangement joins TRBV6-5 to TRBJ1-2; 8 positions agree with TRBD1. Per germline, CDR1 MNHEY and CDR2 SVGAGI. Trimming cost V 6 bases and J 8 bases; bases outside gene matches: 8. CDR3 length: 13 residues. The CDR3: CASRLDRVIGYTF. The CDR3 nucleotides are TGTGCCAGCAGATTGGACAGGGTAATAGGCTACACCTTC.

This clone has a count of ten or more. J is TRBJ2-3 and V is TRBV6-2 or TRBV6-3, with D possibly TRBD2 on 6 matching bases. The CDR3 is 14 residues long. CDR1 is MNHEY, CDR2 SVGEGT, per germline. Trimming left V 2 bases short and J 10 bases short, with 16 bases between. CDR3: CASSYRAGTNPQYF. The CDR3 region has the DNA TGTGCCAGCAGTTACCGGGCGGGAACAAACCCGCAGTATTTT.

The V call is TRBV28, the J call TRBJ1-4; no clear D gene. The ends were cut back, 7 bases at V and 4 bases at J, with 13 bases in the middle. This CDR3 region has 14 residues. Germline CDR1 reads MDHEN; CDR2 reads SYDVKM. For the CDR3, the DNA is TGTGCCAGCACCACTCCAAGCCTTAATGAAAAACTGTTTTTT. Translation: CASTTPSLNEKLFF.

The rearrangement uses TRBV7-8 and TRBJ2-1; 10 nucleotides match TRBD2. The CDR3 contains 13 residues. Per germline, CDR1 SGHVS and CDR2 FQNEAQ. V gave up 4 bases and J gave up 9 bases; unmatched junction bases: 3. CDR3 in DNA: TGTGCCAGCAGCTCCTTAGCGGGAGGTGAGCAGTTCTTC. Its translation: CASSSLAGGEQFF.

The V and J genes are TRBV19 and TRBJ1-1; D gene ambiguous. V gave up 7 bases and J gave up 6 bases, with 9 bases separating them. Per the germline V gene, CDR1 is LNHDA and CDR2 is SQIVND (reference sequence). The CDR3 runs 11 residues. CDR3 in amino acids: CASTGSAEAFF. The CDR3 DNA is TGTGCCAGTACGGGGTCAGCTGAAGCTTTCTTT. Supplemented by reference TRBV19 and TRBJ1-1, the full variable domain reads DGGITQSPKYLFRKEGQNVTLSCEQNLNHDAMYWYRQDPGQGLRLIYYSQIVNDFQKGDIAEGYSVSREKKESFPLTVTSAQKNPTAFYLCASTGSAEAFFGQGTRLTVV.

The genes are TRBV6-6 and TRBJ1-2, with TRBD1 matching over 11 bases. Germline values: CDR1 MNHNY, CDR2 SVGAGI (reference sequence). With 9 bases clipped from V and 7 bases from J, the junction kept 4 bases outside the gene matches. The CDR3 is 12 residues long. The CDR3 bases are TGTGCCAGTTGGGACAGGGGGTTTGGCTACACCTTC. Residues: CASWDRGFGYTF.

The V and J genes are TRBV19 and TRBJ2-1; D possibly corresponds to TRBD2 (5 bases). V lost 8 bases to trimming and J lost 8 bases, with 13 bases between them. Per the germline V gene, CDR1 is LNHDA and CDR2 is SQIVND (reference sequence). The CDR3 loop spans 12 amino acids. CDR3 sequence: CASQTGWDEQFF. CDR3 coding DNA: TGTGCCAGTCAGACGGGATGGGATGAGCAGTTCTTC.

CDR3 amino acids: CATSAASRGFYTGELFF. The CDR3 region has the DNA TGTGCCACCAGTGCCGCCTCACGCGGGTTTTATACTGGGGAGCTGTTTTTT. The chain is built from TRBV24-1 and TRBJ2-2, with a possible D match to TRBD2 (5 bases). Deletions cut 5 bases from V and 8 bases from J, with 23 bases between. The CDR3 has 17 amino acids. CDR1 and CDR2 (germline): KGHDR, SFDVKD.

This chain links TRBV5-4 with TRBJ2-3, with 9 bases lining up with TRBD1. Germline values: CDR1 SGHNT, CDR2 YYREEE (reference sequence). The V segment lost 2 bases and the J segment 3 bases; nucleotides outside the gene matches: 1. The CDR3 covers 14 residues. This CDR3 reads CASSLQGATDTQYF. The CDR3 DNA reads TGTGCCAGCAGCTTACAGGGGGCAACAGATACGCAGTATTTT.

The J gene is TRBJ1-3, the V gene TRBV30, with D unclear. The CDR3 sequence is 16 residues long. The germline V gene encodes CDR1 GTSNPN and CDR2 SVGIG (reference sequence). Trimming shortened V by 2 bases and J by 0 bases, and 14 bases separated the two germline ends. The DNA for the CDR3 is TGTGCCTGGAGTAGGGCCGTCGGGAACTCTGGAAACACCATATATTTT. Protein sequence: CAWSRAVGNSGNTIYF.

The rearrangement uses TRBV7-9 and TRBJ2-5; D remains unclear. CDR3 size: 14 residues. CDR1 SEHNR and CDR2 FQNEAQ come from the germline V gene (reference sequence). V shed 1 base and J shed 4 bases, with 10 bases lying between them. In DNA form, the CDR3 reads TGTGCCAGCAGCTTAGGAGCTCAGCGAGAGACCCAGTACTTC. Its protein is CASSLGAQRETQYF.

V usage is TRBV7-8 and J usage is TRBJ1-6; D uncertain. Per germline, CDR1 SGHVS and CDR2 FQNEAQ. The CDR3 is 15 residues long. Trimming cost V 2 bases and J 6 bases, with 11 bases left between them. CDR3 sequence: CASSLNTASNSPLHF. The CDR3 DNA reads as TGTGCCAGCAGCTTAAACACAGCCAGTAATTCACCCCTCCACTTT.

The genes are TRBV30 and TRBJ2-7; 12 bases map to TRBD2. Germline loops: CDR1 GTSNPN, CDR2 SVGIG (reference sequence). The CDR3 is 17 residues long. Trimming removed 2 bases from V and 4 bases from J; junction bases left unmatched: 12. The CDR3 region is CAWSYFSTSGSTYEQYF. In DNA form, the CDR3 reads TGTGCCTGGAGTTACTTTTCGACTAGCGGGAGTACGTACGAGCAGTACTTC.